One sample yielded the 22 T cell receptor beta chains listed below, sequenced in a study of response to subunit inactivated influenza vaccine. TCRdb called the RT-PCR reads again in MiXCR, with one record for every CDR3 protein. The repertoire has about 580,000 distinct CDR3 sequences, 13% to 15% of them found once; the top ten carry roughly 11%. Source: PBMCs from blood, taken 11 to 12 days after vaccination. Receptor source: a man in his fifties or sixties who received an inactivated influenza vaccine.

The chain carries TRBV7-3 and TRBJ2-5, with 8 bases lining up with TRBD2. Germline V lookup: CDR1 SGHTA, CDR2 FQGTGA. There are 15 residues in the CDR3. Trimming removed 0 bases from V and 2 bases from J; junction bases left unmatched: 2. In nucleotides, the CDR3 is TGTGCCAGCAGCTTAACCCCTAGCGGGCAAGAGACCCAGTACTTC. As protein: CASSLTPSGQETQYF.

The table lists this clonotype with many counts. The V gene is TRBV11-2, the J gene TRBJ2-7; D not resolved. The CDR3 totals 12 residues. The germline V gene encodes CDR1 SGHAT and CDR2 FQNNGV. V lost 8 bases and J lost 5, with 13 bases in between. CDR3 bases: TGTGCCAGCTTTGACCCCTCGGACGAGCAGTACTTC. Its translation is CASFDPSDEQYF.

The J gene is TRBJ2-5, the V gene TRBV12-5; D ambiguous. V was shortened by 3 bases and J by 3 bases, with 5 bases between the two germline ends. This CDR3 has 12 amino acids. Germline V gives CDR1 LGHNT, CDR2 FRNRAP. CDR3 DNA: TGTGCTAGTGGTTTCGTGAAAGAGACCCAGTACTTC. Its protein is CASGFVKETQYF.

This clonotype has only a few counts. This chain links TRBV10-3 with TRBJ2-3; 13 bases are a match to TRBD2. Germline CDR1 and CDR2: ENHRY and SYGVKD. CDR3 length: 14 amino acids. V lost 11 bases and J lost 4; bases outside the gene matches: 6. CDR3 nucleotide sequence: TGTGCCGTAACTAGCGGGGGGGTATCAGATACGCAGTATTTT. Translating gives CAVTSGGVSDTQYF.

The chain combines TRBV6-2 or TRBV6-3 with TRBJ2-1, with unresolved D. Between the trimmed V and J ends, which lost 2 bases and 8 bases, there was a span of 13 bases. This CDR3 is built from 14 residues. From germline, CDR1 is MNHEY and CDR2 SVGEGT. The CDR3 sequence: CASSYLGLVDEQFF. CDR3 DNA: TGTGCCAGCAGTTACCTCGGCCTGGTCGATGAGCAGTTCTTC.

Only a few counts were recorded for this clonotype. The genes are TRBV12-3 or TRBV12-4 and TRBJ2-1; 9 bases map to TRBD1. J lost 9 bases, V lost 5 bases, and 11 bases had no gene match. There are 15 residues in the CDR3. In nucleotides, the CDR3 is TGTGCCAGCAGTCCGGGACAGGGTTACGGTACTGAGCAGTTCTTC. Protein: CASSPGQGYGTEQFF.

The chain couples TRBV4-2 to TRBJ2-3; either TRBD1 or TRBD2 may fit D (7 bases each). The CDR3 sequence is 16 residues long. V was pared by 5 bases and J by 4 bases, with 19 bases between. In germline, CDR1 is LGHNA, CDR2 YNFKEQ. This CDR3 reads CASSYSAGQSADTQYF. The CDR3 DNA sequence: TGTGCCAGCAGCTACTCAGCGGGACAGAGCGCAGATACGCAGTATTTT.

This clonotype was counted a single time. The chain has TRBV29-1 and TRBJ2-5, with D uncertain. The germline V gene encodes CDR1 SQVTM and CDR2 ANQGSEA. CDR3 length: 14 amino acids. The V gene lost 0 bases and the J gene lost 0 bases, with 8 bases spanning the gap. The CDR3 loop is CSVEDPVYQETQYF. CDR3 DNA sequence: TGCAGCGTTGAAGATCCGGTGTACCAAGAGACCCAGTACTTC.

The V call is TRBV23-1, the J call TRBJ2-1, with 7 bases matching TRBD2. TRBV23-1 is annotated as an ORF whose role is uncertain. V shed 6 bases and J 12 bases; nucleotides not matched to a gene: 11. CDR3 length: 13 amino acids. The CDR3 is CASSPPGGPMQFF. CDR3 in DNA: TGCGCCAGCAGCCCTCCGGGGGGTCCAATGCAGTTCTTC.

This chain joins TRBV9 and TRBJ1-1; D possibly corresponds to TRBD1 (5 bases). The CDR3 is made up of 14 amino acids. With 4 bases removed from V and 0 bases from J, the gap between germline ends came to 10 bases. Germline V gene data show CDR1 as SGDLS and CDR2 as YYNGEE. CDR3 residues: CASSPTELNTEAFF. The DNA of the CDR3 is TGTGCCAGCAGCCCGACAGAGTTGAACACTGAAGCTTTCTTT. Using reference TRBV9 and TRBJ1-1 for the parts outside the CDR3, the full variable domain is DSGVTQTPKHLITATGQRVTLRCSPRSGDLSVYWYQQSLDQGLQFLIQYYNGEERAKGNILERFSAQQFPDLHSELNLSSLELGDSALYFCASSPTELNTEAFFGQGTRLTVV.

V is TRBV2 and J is TRBJ2-2; TRBD2 aligns across 10 bases. The CDR3 length is 15 residues. Germline CDR1 SNHLY, CDR2 FYNNEI. Trimming removed 7 bases from V and 4 bases from J; junction bases left unmatched: 6. Written as DNA, the CDR3 is TGTGCCAGCACGGTAGCGGGGGGCTTCACCGGGGAGCTGTTTTTT. Its protein product is CASTVAGGFTGELFF.

This rearrangement joins TRBV3-1 to TRBJ1-2; D perhaps matches TRBD1 (6 bases). V shed 3 bases and J shed 6 bases, with 11 bases lying between them. The CDR3 has 13 amino acids. Looked up from germline, CDR1 is LGHDT and CDR2 is YNNKEL (reference sequence). The CDR3 DNA reads TGTGCCAGCAGCCACCGGGGGGCGGATGGCTACACCTTC. Amino acids: CASSHRGADGYTF. The full variable domain, its missing parts supplied by reference TRBV3-1 and TRBJ1-2, is DTAVSQTPKYLVTQMGNDKSIKCEQNLGHDTMYWYKQDSKKFLKIMFSYNNKELIINETVPNRFSPKSPDKAHLNLHINSLELGDSAVYFCASSHRGADGYTFGSGTRLTVV.

This clonotype has only a few counts. The V gene is TRBV28, the J gene TRBJ2-1; 12 bases fit TRBD2. Trimming cost V 1 base and J 7 bases; bases outside gene matches: 5. The CDR3 has 16 residues. The germline gives CDR1 MDHEN, CDR2 SYDVKM. Written as DNA, the CDR3 is TGTGCCAGCAGTTTATCACGGACTAGCGGGGCGAATGAGCAGTTCTTC. Translated, it gives CASSLSRTSGANEQFF.

Only a few counts were recorded for this clonotype. The chain recombines TRBV29-1 with TRBJ2-3; D is uncertain. This CDR3 comprises 14 residues. Between the trimmed V and J ends, which lost 4 bases and 6 bases, there was a span of 17 bases. The germline V gene encodes CDR1 SQVTM and CDR2 ANQGSEA. CDR3 DNA sequence: TGCAGCGTTGTATGGGGTTTCGGGCGCGATACGCAGTATTTT. It encodes CSVVWGFGRDTQYF.

The DNA of the CDR3 is TGTGCCAGCAGCTTATGGATCTCCAACTATGGCTACACCTTC. The encoded protein is CASSLWISNYGYTF. V and J are TRBV7-2 and TRBJ1-2; D unclear. From germline, CDR1 is SGHTA and CDR2 FQGNSA. The V and J ends lost 2 bases and 2 bases respectively, with 9 bases between them. This CDR3 is 14 amino acids long.

This rearrangement joins TRBV7-2 to TRBJ2-7; 11 bases align to TRBD1. The CDR3 contains 15 residues. V dropped 6 bases and J dropped 7; count of bases not matched to a gene: 11. The germline gives CDR1 SGHTA, CDR2 FQGNSA. CDR3 sequence reads: CASRSTGTGGGEQYF. The CDR3 coding sequence is TGTGCCAGCAGGTCCACCGGGACAGGGGGTGGAGAGCAGTACTTC.

This clonotype was counted between two and nine times. This sequence joins TRBV5-6 and TRBJ2-1; 10 nucleotides align to TRBD2. Germline CDR1 SGHDT, CDR2 YYEEEE. There are 16 residues in the CDR3. J lost 2 bases, V lost 4 bases, and 6 bases had no gene match. This CDR3 reads CASSLRLAGPYNEQFF. The CDR3 DNA follows: TGTGCCAGCAGCCTACGACTAGCGGGTCCCTACAATGAGCAGTTCTTC.

V and J are TRBV7-6 and TRBJ2-1; D is undetermined. V was clipped by 2 bases and J by 9 bases, with 14 bases between them. Germline values: CDR1 SGHVS, CDR2 FNYEAQ. The CDR3 has 14 residues. DNA for the CDR3: TGTGCCAGCAGCTTAAGCATACGGGCGGTTGAGCAGTTCTTC. Encoded protein: CASSLSIRAVEQFF.

This clonotype was observed a handful of times. The chain carries TRBV20-1 and TRBJ2-5, with 8 nucleotides matching TRBD2. Looked up from germline, CDR1 is DFQATT and CDR2 is SNEGSKA (reference sequence). The CDR3 has 12 residues. Trimming at V came to 1 base and at J to 5 bases, leaving 0 bases not matched to a gene. DNA for the CDR3: TGCAGTGCTAGAGGACTAGCGGAGACCCAGTACTTC. It specifies CSARGLAETQYF.

The V and J genes are TRBV19 and TRBJ2-3; the match to TRBD2 covers 11 bases. This CDR3 has 18 residues. The germline CDR1 and CDR2 sequences are LNHDA and SQIVND (reference sequence). V lost 4 bases, J lost 2 bases, and 11 bases stayed unmatched. CDR3 nucleotide sequence: TGTGCCAGTAGTAAAAACCCGGGACTAGCGGCCTCCACAGATACGCAGTATTTT. The encoded protein is CASSKNPGLAASTDTQYF.

The gene calls are TRBV6-1 and TRBJ1-6; no firm D call. CDR1 and CDR2 from the germline V gene are MNHNS and SASEGT. This CDR3 region has 15 residues. V was cut by 6 bases and J by 5 bases, with 14 bases left in between. CDR3 sequence reads: CASSLSLQDNSPLHF. The CDR3 nucleotides read TGTGCCAGCAGCCTCTCCCTGCAGGATAATTCACCCCTCCACTTT.

This clonotype came up a few times. CDR3 residues: CASTRGPSGGNEQFF. In nucleotides, the CDR3 is TGTGCCAGCACCCGAGGCCCTAGCGGGGGGAATGAGCAGTTCTTC. The chain carries TRBV5-6 and TRBJ2-1; 11 positions match TRBD2. Losses at the gene ends were 6 bases for V and 7 bases for J; bases not matched to a gene: 9. Germline V gene lookup returns CDR1 SGHDT and CDR2 YYEEEE. CDR3 length: 15 amino acids.